This entry lists 6 T cell receptor beta chains sequenced from one sample in a study of blood T cell repertoires in COVID-19. Assay used: immunoSEQ multiplex PCR; TCRdb lists only in-frame clones, some missing. This table has about 260,000 clones, just under 90% appearing once. The sample was peripheral blood. Receptors were obtained from a woman in her 40s with acute or convalescent COVID-19.

This chain connects TRBV18 to TRBJ2-1, with TRBD2 identical over 8 bases. Germline CDR1 and CDR2: KGHSH and LQKENI. There are 15 residues in the CDR3. Germline trimming cut 0 bases from V and 7 bases from J; bases unmatched to any gene: 5. The CDR3 region is CASSPPRGGLNEQFF. The CDR3 DNA reads TGTGCCAGCTCACCACCGCGCGGGGGGCTGAATGAGCAGTTCTTC.

V is TRBV3-1 (or the pseudogene TRBV3-2) and J is TRBJ2-7; TRBD1 aligns across 7 bases. From germline, CDR1 is LGHDT and CDR2 YNNKEL (reference sequence). The trim removed 4 bases at V and 0 bases at J, leaving 3 bases unmatched. The CDR3 covers 14 residues. The CDR3 spells CASSLGTDSYEQYV. CDR3 nucleotide sequence: TGTGCCAGCAGCCTTGGGACAGACTCCTACGAGCAGTACGTC.

This clone was picked up one time. The CDR3 DNA reads as TGCAGTGCTAGATCGGGGAAAACCCTCCACTTT. As protein: CSARSGKTLHF. The gene calls are TRBV20-1 and TRBJ1-6; D is ambiguous. CDR1 and CDR2 (germline): DFQATT, SNEGSKA (reference sequence). V was cut by 2 bases and J by 14 bases, with 10 bases left in between. The CDR3 is 11 amino acids.

The chain combines TRBV29-1 with TRBJ1-4; possibly TRBD1 for D (6 bases). This CDR3 is 14 amino acids long. V was shortened by 3 bases and J by 6 bases, with 14 bases between the two germline ends. CDR1 and CDR2 (germline): SQVTM, ANQGSEA. The DNA for the CDR3 is TGCAGCGTTGACAAAGGGGACAACCATGAAAAACTGTTTTTT. Translated, it gives CSVDKGDNHEKLFF.

This chain joins TRBV3-1 (or the pseudogene TRBV3-2) and TRBJ1-5; 7 bases fit TRBD1. The CDR3 loop spans 17 amino acids. Trimming removed 1 base from V and 9 bases from J; junction bases left unmatched: 15. Per germline, CDR1 LGHDT and CDR2 YNNKEL (reference sequence). The CDR3: CASSQAVTGAPRGPQHF. The CDR3 DNA is TGTGCCAGCAGCCAAGCTGTAACAGGGGCGCCCAGGGGGCCCCAGCATTTT.

The rearrangement joins TRBV7-8 to TRBJ2-1; D may be TRBD2 (7 bases). This CDR3 region has 15 residues. CDR1 and CDR2 from the germline V gene are SGHVS and FQNEAQ. V was trimmed by 2 bases and J by 6 bases, leaving 14 bases between them. The CDR3 nucleotides are TGTGCCAGCAGCTTAAGGGGGACTACGGCCAATGAGCAGTTCTTC. Its protein product is CASSLRGTTANEQFF.